The T cell receptor beta chain described here comes from a study of CD8 T cells in ankylosing spondylitis. Notes on the study in general: Matched synovial fluid from ankylosing spondylitis patients was reported to be enriched for disease-linked clones. For ankylosing spondylitis blood, a TCR beta motif of 7 to 9 highly homologous variants appeared characteristic.

TCRdb reprocessed the 5' RACE reads via MiXCR and lists one record per CDR3 protein. The sample records about 350,000 distinct CDR3 sequences, 20% to 25% being singletons. The germline V gene encodes CDR1 MGHDK and CDR2 SYGVNS. The CDR3 has 14 residues. V lost 7 bases, J lost 7 bases, and 5 bases stayed unmatched. With respect to this clonotype: Its target is not known.

The chain links TRBV25-1 to TRBJ2-1, with 12 bases matching TRBD2. Material: blood, either unsorted or a sorted T cell fraction (not recorded which). The clonotype was recovered from a male donor with ankylosing spondylitis or in good health (not recorded which). This CDR3 is CASTSGGAFNEQFF. The CDR3 DNA follows: TGTGCCAGCACTAGCGGGGGGGCCTTTAATGAGCAGTTCTTC.